This passage covers 10 T cell receptor beta chains from one sample sequenced in a study of blood T cell repertoires in COVID-19. The data were produced by immunoSEQ multiplex PCR, yet TCRdb's version contains in-frame clones alone and is incomplete. The table shows over 50,000 clones, with roughly 83% occurring only once. Material: peripheral blood. The receptors originated from a man aged 55-75 years with COVID-19, enrolled during active disease.

This clone was observed once. The chain joins TRBV6-4 to TRBJ1-2; D may be TRBD1 (5 bases). Germline CDR1 is MRHNA and CDR2 is SNTAGT. The CDR3 runs to 13 residues. V lost 6 bases and J lost 6, with 14 bases in between. CDR3 sequence reads: CASSVGVGNGYTF. CDR3 nucleotides: TGTGCCAGCAGCGTAGGGGTTGGGAATGGCTACACCTTC.

This chain joins TRBV7-9 and TRBJ2-3; 7 bases fit TRBD2. The CDR3 runs 18 residues. The germline V gene encodes CDR1 SEHNR and CDR2 FQNEAQ (reference sequence). Losses at the gene ends were 5 bases for V and 4 bases for J; bases not matched to a gene: 18. The CDR3 DNA reads TGTGCCAGCAGCCCACCCCTTAGAGTGGCTAGCGGACCAGATACGCAGTATTTT. Translated: CASSPPLRVASGPDTQYF.

V is TRBV12-5 and J is TRBJ2-3, with 8 bases that match TRBD1. The CDR3 loop spans 17 amino acids. Per the germline V gene, CDR1 is LGHNT and CDR2 is FRNRAP. Trimming at V came to 1 base and at J to 3 bases, leaving 9 bases not matched to a gene. In DNA form, the CDR3 reads TGTGCTAGTGGTTTGGGTATCACCCAGGGGGCGACAGATACGCAGTATTTT. Translating it yields CASGLGITQGATDTQYF.

The chain links TRBV12-3 or TRBV12-4 to TRBJ2-5; D is perhaps TRBD2 (6 bases). The CDR3 length is 13 residues. V gave up 7 bases and J gave up 9 bases, with 18 bases separating them. CDR3 sequence: CASKGGEKLAQYF. The CDR3 DNA sequence: TGTGCCAGCAAAGGCGGGGAGAAGTTGGCCCAGTACTTC.

V gene TRBV4-1 combines with J gene TRBJ1-5, with a tentative D call TRBD1 (5 bases). The CDR3 has 17 residues. V shed 1 base and J shed 0 bases, with 13 bases lying between them. CDR1 and CDR2 (germline): MGHRA, YSYEKL. The CDR3 DNA reads as TGCGCCAGCAGCCAAGTAAAAGGGGCAGTTAGCAATCAGCCCCAGCATTTT. It translates to CASSQVKGAVSNQPQHF.

CDR3 nucleotides: TGTGCCAGCAGTGCTAGCGGGAGGATCCTCTCCTACGAGCAGTACTTC. Its translation: CASSASGRILSYEQYF. The chain is built from TRBV2 and TRBJ2-7, with 11 bases fitting TRBD2. This CDR3 contains 16 residues. The junction had 5 bases not matched to a gene; V was cut back by 4 bases and J by 0 bases. The V gene's germline CDR1 is SNHLY and CDR2 FYNNEI.

This chain uses TRBV5-1 with TRBJ1-2; D ambiguous. The CDR3 covers 12 residues. The germline V and J ends were trimmed by 0 bases and 8 bases, with 8 bases remaining between them. Germline CDR1 reads SGHRS; CDR2 reads YFSETQ. Here the CDR3 DNA reads TGCGCCAGCAGCTTGGGGGAGGAGGGCTACACCTTC. Its translation: CASSLGEEGYTF.

V and J are TRBV30 and TRBJ1-5, with no clear D. Looked up from germline, CDR1 is GTSNPN and CDR2 is SVGIG (reference sequence). V was cut by 1 base and J by 1 base, with 20 bases left in between. CDR3 length: 18 amino acids. In nucleotides, the CDR3 is TGTGCCTGGAGTGGGTCCAGGTTAGGATTTTCGAGCAATCAGCCCCAGCATTTT. Protein sequence: CAWSGSRLGFSSNQPQHF. Filled out from reference TRBV30 and TRBJ1-5, the complete variable domain reads SQTIHQWPATLVQPVGSPLSLECTVEGTSNPNLYWYRQAAGRGLQLLFYSVGIGQISSEVPQNLSASRPQDRQFILSSKKLLLSDSGFYLCAWSGSRLGFSSNQPQHFGDGTRLSIL.

The V gene is TRBV6-5, the J gene TRBJ1-1; perhaps TRBD1 as D (6 bases). Germline loops: CDR1 MNHEY, CDR2 SVGAGI. Between the trimmed V and J ends, which lost 8 bases and 6 bases, there was a span of 16 bases. The CDR3 totals 13 residues. CDR3 in DNA: TGTGCCAGCCAAGCCACAGGGATAGCTGAAGCTTTCTTT. Translated: CASQATGIAEAFF.

The chain couples TRBV7-9 to TRBJ1-2; 10 nucleotides line up with TRBD1. With V trimmed by 5 bases and J by 7 bases, 10 bases remained unmatched. CDR1 is SEHNR and CDR2 is FQNEAQ in the germline V gene (reference sequence). This CDR3 is built from 15 residues. The CDR3 spells CASSTPGTGEVGYTF. The DNA for the CDR3 is TGTGCCAGCAGCACCCCAGGGACAGGGGAGGTTGGCTACACCTTC.